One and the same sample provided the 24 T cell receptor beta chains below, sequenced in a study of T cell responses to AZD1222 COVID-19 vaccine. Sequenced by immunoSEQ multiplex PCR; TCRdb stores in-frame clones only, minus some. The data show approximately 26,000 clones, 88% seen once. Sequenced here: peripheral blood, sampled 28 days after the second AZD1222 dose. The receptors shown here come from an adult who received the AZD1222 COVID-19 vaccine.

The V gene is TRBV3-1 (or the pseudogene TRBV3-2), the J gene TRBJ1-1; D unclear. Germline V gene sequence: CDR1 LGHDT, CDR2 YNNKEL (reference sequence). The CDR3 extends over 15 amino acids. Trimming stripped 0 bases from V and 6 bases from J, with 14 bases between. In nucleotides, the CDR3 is TGTGCCAGCAGCCAAGATCATTGGGGAGGATCTGAAGCTTTCTTT. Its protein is CASSQDHWGGSEAFF.

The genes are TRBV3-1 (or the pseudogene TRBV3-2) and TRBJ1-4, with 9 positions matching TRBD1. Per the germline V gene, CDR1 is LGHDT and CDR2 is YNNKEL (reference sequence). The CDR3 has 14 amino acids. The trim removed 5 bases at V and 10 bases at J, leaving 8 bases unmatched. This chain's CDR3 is CASSARDRDVKLFF. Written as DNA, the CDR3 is TGTGCCAGCAGCGCCCGGGACAGGGATGTAAAACTGTTTTTT.

The CDR3 loop reads CASSPIPGNTIYF. The CDR3 bases are TGTGCCAGCAGCCCCATCCCCGGAAACACCATATATTTT. This chain uses TRBV7-3 with TRBJ1-3; the D is unclear. The CDR3 length is 13 residues. Trimming cost V 5 bases and J 4 bases, with 9 bases left between them. Germline V CDR1 and CDR2: SGHTA, FQGTGA.

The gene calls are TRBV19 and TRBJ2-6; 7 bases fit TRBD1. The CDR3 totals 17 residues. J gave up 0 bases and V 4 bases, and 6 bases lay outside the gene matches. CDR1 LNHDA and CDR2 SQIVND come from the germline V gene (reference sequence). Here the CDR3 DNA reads TGTGCCAGTAGTAGACAGGGCGGTTACTCTGGGGCCAACGTCCTGACTTTC. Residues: CASSRQGGYSGANVLTF.

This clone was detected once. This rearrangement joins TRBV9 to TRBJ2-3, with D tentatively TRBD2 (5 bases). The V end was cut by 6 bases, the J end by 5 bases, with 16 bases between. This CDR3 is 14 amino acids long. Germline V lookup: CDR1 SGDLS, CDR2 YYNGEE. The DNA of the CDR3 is TGTGCCAGCACCCCCGCTACGAGGGTAGATACGCAGTATTTT. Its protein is CASTPATRVDTQYF. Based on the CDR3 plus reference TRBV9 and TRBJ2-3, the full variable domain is DSGVTQTPKHLITATGQRVTLRCSPRSGDLSVYWYQQSLDQGLQFLIQYYNGEERAKGNILERFSAQQFPDLHSELNLSSLELGDSALYFCASTPATRVDTQYFGPGTRLTVL.

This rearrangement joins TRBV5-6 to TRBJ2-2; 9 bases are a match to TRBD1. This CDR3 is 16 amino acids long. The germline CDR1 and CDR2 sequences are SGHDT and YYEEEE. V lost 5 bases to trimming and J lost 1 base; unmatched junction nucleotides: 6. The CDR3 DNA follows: TGTGCCAGCAGTCTACCGGGACAGGGGAACACCGGGGAGCTGTTTTTT. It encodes CASSLPGQGNTGELFF.

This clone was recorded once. The CDR3: CALRGGNTGELFF. The CDR3 DNA follows: TGTGCCCTCCGTGGGGGGAACACCGGGGAGCTGTTTTTT. This chain links TRBV7-2 with TRBJ2-2; D tentatively fits TRBD1 or TRBD2 (5 bases each). Trimming removed 11 bases from V and 1 base from J, with 11 bases in between. The germline CDR1 and CDR2 sequences are SGHTA and FQGNSA. The CDR3 is 13 residues long.

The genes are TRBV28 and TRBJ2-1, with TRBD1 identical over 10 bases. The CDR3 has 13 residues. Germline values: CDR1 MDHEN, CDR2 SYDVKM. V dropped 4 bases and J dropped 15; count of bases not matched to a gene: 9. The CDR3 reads CASSSLDRGLRFF. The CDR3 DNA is TGTGCCAGCAGTTCCCTTGACAGGGGGCTAAGGTTCTTC.

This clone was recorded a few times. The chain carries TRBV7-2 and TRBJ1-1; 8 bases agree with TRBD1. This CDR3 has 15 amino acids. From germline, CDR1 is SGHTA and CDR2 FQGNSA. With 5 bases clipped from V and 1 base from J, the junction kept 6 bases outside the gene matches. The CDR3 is CASSLGDRRNTEAFF. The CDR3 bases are TGTGCCAGCAGCCTGGGGGACAGGAGGAACACTGAAGCTTTCTTT.

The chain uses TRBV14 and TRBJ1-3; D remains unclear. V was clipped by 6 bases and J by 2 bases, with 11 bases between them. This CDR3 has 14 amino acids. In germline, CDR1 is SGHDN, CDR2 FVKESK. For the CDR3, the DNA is TGTGCCAGCAGTCCCACTTCGACTGGAAACACCATATATTTT. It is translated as CASSPTSTGNTIYF.

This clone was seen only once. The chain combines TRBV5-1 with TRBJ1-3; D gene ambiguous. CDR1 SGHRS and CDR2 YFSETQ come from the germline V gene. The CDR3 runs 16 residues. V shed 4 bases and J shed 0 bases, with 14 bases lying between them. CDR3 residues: CASSPGLISSGNTIYF. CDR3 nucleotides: TGCGCCAGCAGCCCCGGACTCATTAGCTCTGGAAACACCATATATTTT.

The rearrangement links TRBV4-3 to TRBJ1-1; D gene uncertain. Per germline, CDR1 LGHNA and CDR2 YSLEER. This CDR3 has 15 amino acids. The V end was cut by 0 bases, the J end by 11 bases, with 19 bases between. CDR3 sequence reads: CASSQEIQARSRAFF. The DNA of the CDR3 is TGCGCCAGCAGCCAAGAAATTCAGGCCCGATCAAGGGCTTTCTTT.

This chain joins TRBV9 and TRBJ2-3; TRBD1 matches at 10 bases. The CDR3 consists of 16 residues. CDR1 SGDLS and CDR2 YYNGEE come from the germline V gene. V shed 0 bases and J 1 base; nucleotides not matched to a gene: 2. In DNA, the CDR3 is TGTGCCAGCAGCGTAGAAGGGACAGGGGGCACAGATACGCAGTATTTT. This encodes CASSVEGTGGTDTQYF.

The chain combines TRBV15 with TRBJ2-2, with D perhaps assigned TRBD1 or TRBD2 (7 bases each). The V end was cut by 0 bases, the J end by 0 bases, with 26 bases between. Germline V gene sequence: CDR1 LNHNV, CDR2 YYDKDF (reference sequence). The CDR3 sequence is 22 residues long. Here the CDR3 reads CATSRDRGGGGKLTANTGELFF. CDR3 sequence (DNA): TGTGCCACCAGCAGAGATCGGGGAGGGGGCGGAAAATTAACCGCGAACACCGGGGAGCTGTTTTTT.

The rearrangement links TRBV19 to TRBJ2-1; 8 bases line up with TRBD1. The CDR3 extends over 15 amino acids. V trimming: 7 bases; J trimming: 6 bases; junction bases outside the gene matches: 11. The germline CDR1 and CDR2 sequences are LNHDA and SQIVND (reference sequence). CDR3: CASTRTRGQVNEQFF. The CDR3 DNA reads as TGTGCCAGTACCCGAACCAGGGGGCAGGTCAATGAGCAGTTCTTC.

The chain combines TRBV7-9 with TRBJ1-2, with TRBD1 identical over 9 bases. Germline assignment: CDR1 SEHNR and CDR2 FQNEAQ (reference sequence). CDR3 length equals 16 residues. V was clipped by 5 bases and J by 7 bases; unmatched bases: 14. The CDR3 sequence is CASSRGLGQGSGGYTF. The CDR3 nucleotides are TGTGCCAGCAGCCGAGGTCTGGGACAGGGTAGCGGTGGCTACACCTTC.

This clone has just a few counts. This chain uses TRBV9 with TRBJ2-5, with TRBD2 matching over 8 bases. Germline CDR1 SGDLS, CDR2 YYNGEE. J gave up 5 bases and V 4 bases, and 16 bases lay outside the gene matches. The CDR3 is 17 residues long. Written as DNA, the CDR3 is TGTGCCAGCAGCCCAGTTGGACATAGCGGGGTAACGGAGACCCAGTACTTC. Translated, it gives CASSPVGHSGVTETQYF.

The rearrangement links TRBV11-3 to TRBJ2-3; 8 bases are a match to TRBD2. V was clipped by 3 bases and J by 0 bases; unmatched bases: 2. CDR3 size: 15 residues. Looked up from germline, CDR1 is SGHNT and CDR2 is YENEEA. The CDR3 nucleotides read TGTGCCAGCAGCTTCAGCGGGGGCAGCACAGATACGCAGTATTTT. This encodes CASSFSGGSTDTQYF.

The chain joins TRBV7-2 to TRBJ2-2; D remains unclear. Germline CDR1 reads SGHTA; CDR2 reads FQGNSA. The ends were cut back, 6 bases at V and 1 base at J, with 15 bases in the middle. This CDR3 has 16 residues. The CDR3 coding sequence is TGTGCCAGCAGTCAAAACCCTCCAAGGAACACCGGGGAGCTGTTTTTT. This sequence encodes CASSQNPPRNTGELFF.

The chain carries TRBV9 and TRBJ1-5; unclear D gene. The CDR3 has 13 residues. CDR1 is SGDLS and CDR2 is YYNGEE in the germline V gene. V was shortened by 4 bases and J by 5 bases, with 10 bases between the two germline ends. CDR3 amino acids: CASSPTVDQPQHF. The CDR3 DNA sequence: TGTGCCAGCAGCCCGACCGTAGATCAGCCCCAGCATTTT.

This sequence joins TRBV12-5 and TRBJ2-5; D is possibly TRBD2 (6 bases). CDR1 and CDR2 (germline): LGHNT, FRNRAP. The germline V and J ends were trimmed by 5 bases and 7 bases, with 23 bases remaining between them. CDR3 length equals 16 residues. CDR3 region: CASGPAPRLVYRTQYF. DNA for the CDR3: TGTGCTAGTGGTCCCGCCCCCCGACTAGTGTACAGGACCCAGTACTTC.

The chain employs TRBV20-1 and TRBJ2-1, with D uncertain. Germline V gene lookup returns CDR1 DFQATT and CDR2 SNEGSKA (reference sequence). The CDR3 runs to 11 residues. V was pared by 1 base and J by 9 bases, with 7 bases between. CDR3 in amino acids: CSARVAGEQFF. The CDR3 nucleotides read TGCAGTGCTAGAGTAGCAGGTGAGCAGTTCTTC.

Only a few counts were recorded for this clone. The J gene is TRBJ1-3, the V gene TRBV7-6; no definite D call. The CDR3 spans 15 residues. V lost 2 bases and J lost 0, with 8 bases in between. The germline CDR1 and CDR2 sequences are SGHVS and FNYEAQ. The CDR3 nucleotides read TGTGCCAGCAGCTTATCCGGGAGCTCTGGAAACACCATATATTTT. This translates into CASSLSGSSGNTIYF.

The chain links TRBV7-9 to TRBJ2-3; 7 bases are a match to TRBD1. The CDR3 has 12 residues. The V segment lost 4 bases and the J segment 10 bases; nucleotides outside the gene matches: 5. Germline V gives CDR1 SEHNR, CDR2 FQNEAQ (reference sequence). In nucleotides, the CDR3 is TGTGCCAGCAGCTCGACAGGGATCGCGCAGTATTTT. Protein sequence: CASSSTGIAQYF.